This is a list of T cell receptor beta chains from one sample in a study of T cell responses to AZD1222 COVID-19 vaccine. Repertoires were generated with immunoSEQ multiplex PCR, while TCRdb's copy carries only in-frame clones and drops some. The sample yields about 100,000 clones, about nine tenths seen once. Here the sequenced sample was peripheral blood, taken on day 0 of AZD1222 vaccination. These receptors all come from an adult in good health. Both conserved end residues are part of each CDR3. Each record gives: V gene, CDR3 protein.

>TRBV10-1
CASSVSPLLAGFGEQFF
>TRBV5-5
CASSLLGRLNTGELFF
>TRBV2
CASSAGGETQYF
>TRBV6-4
CASSDGGAGDPQYF
>TRBV5-1
CASSLGTEQFF
>TRBV7-8
CASSLLRESDTQYF
>TRBV4-2
CASSQAGLRTAVSNQPQHF
>TRBV7-9
CASSLRQLETQYF
>TRBV28
CASMFRLSNQPQHF
>TRBV3-1/TRBV3-2
CASSPAPPPITGQFF
>TRBV12-5
CASGSWGSNTEAFF
>TRBV9
CASSVGALPGRNTEAFF
>TRBV5-1
CASSSEPTGAYNSPLHF
>TRBV19
CASSRDSNYGYTF
>TRBV7-2
CASSLGPTGANYGYTF
>TRBV5-6
CASSQGRGLYGYTF
>TRBV28
CASITRDPMGLGEQFF
>TRBV6-1
CASSEAGTEVYEQYF
>TRBV5-1
CASSLEGSPLGEAFF
>TRBV27
CASSLSMKTSGVFYNEQFF
>TRBV28
CASSVGNSGRTGELFF
>TRBV10-3
CAIRPQGKDNSPLHF
>TRBV5-1
CASSLGGGANTGELFF
>TRBV4-1
CASSQVGGAATIYF
>TRBV2
CASSEGQGGIYTLHF
>TRBV7-2
CASSLALLAGGWNEQFF
>TRBV28
CASTGQDDMNTEAFF
>TRBV30
CAWNGGFYEQYF
>TRBV10-3
CAISESIAGGSGAKNIQYF
>TRBV19
CASSTYYAGTGSNQPQHF
>TRBV3-1/TRBV3-2
CASSQEISLLSGNTIYF
>TRBV23-1
CASSQSPASGVRNTGELFF
>TRBV28
CASRRDRGPETQYF
>TRBV2
CASSARGQGNQPQHF
>TRBV28
CASSLTRNYGYTF
>TRBV27
CASSQGQGFKSGANVLTF
>TRBV19
CASSIGQGRFYEQYF
>TRBV7-6
CASTDTETQYF
>TRBV28
CASSFPGQQGWVYEQYF
>TRBV6-2/TRBV6-3
CASSFSNTGELFF
>TRBV28
CASKTSGESSGNTIYF
>TRBV7-3
CASSHTGGEQFF
>TRBV3-1/TRBV3-2
CASSTNRQGGNYGYTF
>TRBV29-1
CSVGGSSGSYEQYF
>TRBV27
CASSPIETYEQYF
>TRBV29-1
CSVAVGRNQPQHF